The 3 T cell receptor beta chains reported below all come from one sample, sequenced in a study of shared clonotypes between healthy human individuals. Repertoires were generated with immunoSEQ multiplex PCR, while TCRdb's copy carries only in-frame clones and drops some. The table includes fewer than 850,000 clones, 72% detected once. Sample: memory CD4+ T cells sorted from blood. Subset defined: CD45RA-negative fraction. The source is a woman aged 30 to 39 in good health.

The genes are TRBV28 and TRBJ2-7; 15 bases line up with TRBD2. The V and J ends lost 5 bases and 4 bases, in that order; junction bases with no gene match: 9. The CDR3 spans 17 residues. From germline, CDR1 is MDHEN and CDR2 SYDVKM. The CDR3 region is CASSIGTSGRPSYEQYF. Written as DNA, the CDR3 is TGTGCCAGCAGTATCGGGACTAGCGGGAGGCCTAGTTACGAGCAGTACTTC.

This clone showed up just once. This chain links TRBV1 with TRBJ2-1. TRBV1 is listed as a pseudogene. The length of the CDR3 is 21 residues. The DNA of the CDR3 is TGCACCAGCAGCCATCCCTGTGAACCATTACCAACGGGACGGAACTACAATGAGCAGTTCTTC. The encoded protein is CTSSHPCEPLPTGRNYNEQFF.

Notes on this clone: A much larger clone sits a single nucleotide away, making a read error possible. The chain uses TRBV25-1 and TRBJ2-7; D is perhaps TRBD1 (6 bases). The V and J ends lost 7 bases and 4 bases respectively, with 14 bases between them. Germline V CDR1 and CDR2: MGHDK, SYGVNS. This CDR3 contains 13 residues. In DNA form, the CDR3 reads TGTGCCAGCACAGGACAGAGCCCGTACGAGCAGTACTTC. Its translation: CASTGQSPYEQYF.